This paragraph reports one T cell receptor beta chain. Its recognized antigen is unknown. Within one base of it there is no much larger clone, and no base qualities were kept. The trial excluded patients who had a history of autoimmune disease or who were on systemic immunosuppression. Peripheral blood for TCR sequencing was collected from all dose cohorts at baseline, on cycle 4 day 1, and on cycle 7 day 1. Samples came from an open-label, multicenter, first-in-human phase I dose-escalation trial of ivuxolimab. Adults with locally advanced or metastatic head and neck squamous cell, hepatocellular, melanoma or renal cell carcinoma were enrolled in the trial. Before TCR sequencing, CD4+ T cells and CD8+ T cells were sorted from peripheral blood as separate populations. These data come from a study of OX40 agonist ivuxolimab in advanced cancers. For the wider study: The costimulatory receptor OX40 (CD134) was targeted by ivuxolimab, a fully human IgG2 agonistic monoclonal antibody. Peripheral TCRbeta sequencing aimed to test whether ivuxolimab altered TCR sequence diversity and caused clonal T-cell expansion. A male proportion of 70% to 90% and a mean age of roughly 58 years, ranging from about 20 to 85, were recorded for the dose-escalation cohort. Three dose-escalation patients achieved partial responses, one with hepatocellular carcinoma and two with cutaneous melanoma. The paper describes the monotherapy dose-escalation part (N of about 54 patients) of the phase I trial of ivuxolimab. Intravenous ivuxolimab was administered to patients every 2 weeks at six dose levels: 0.01, 0.1, 0.3, 1.5, 3 and 10 mg/kg. Of the approximately 50 dose-escalation patients, hepatocellular carcinoma was present in about 19, melanoma in approximately 15, renal cell carcinoma in 9 and head and neck cancer in 9. Prior anti-PD-1, anti-PD-L1 or anti-CTLA-4 therapy was permitted, and checkpoint inhibitors had been received by under 50% of dose-escalation patients. Summary of the overall study and its limitations: In partial responders in the 0.1-3.0 mg/kg groups, normalized peripheral clonal expansion was found to be among the lowest, especially among CD8+ T cells. Which antigens the clonally expanded peripheral T cells were specific for was not determined. Clonal expansion of both CD4+ and CD8+ blood T cells was observed from baseline to week 6 at doses 0.1 to 3.0 mg/kg. Low levels of normalized T-cell clonal expansion were also seen in some nonresponding patients. After ivuxolimab, more expanded clones were found on average in CD8+ T cells than in CD4+ T cells.

For sequencing of the TCRbeta CDR3 region, genomic DNA was extracted from the sorted cells. The immunoSEQ Assay was used to sequence the TCRbeta CDR3 regions. This immuneACCESS table, as held by TCRdb, lists in-frame sequences with V and J called but not all clones. Of the missing ones, under half trace to an unresolved V gene in checked studies; the others have no known cause. This sample gives about 150,000 clones in total; approximately 94% of them show up just once. Around 0.33% of the sample is in the top ten clones. Reading from cysteine to phenylalanine, the CDR3 counts 19 amino acids. Of all the DNA, just the CDR3 is kept, 57 bases in frame from base 1. Looking up the germline V gene (reference sequence) yields CDR1 LNHNV and CDR2 YYDKDF. The germline V and J ends show losses of 0 bases and 4 bases respectively, and no gene match explains 15 bases of the junction.

Recombination connected TRBV15 to TRBJ1-2; 9 bases in the junction line up with TRBD1. The specimen comprised CD4+ or CD8+ T cells sorted from blood, sampled in a trial of the OX40 agonist ivuxolimab. The receptor comes from an adult with an advanced solid tumor such as melanoma, head and neck, liver or kidney cancer. The DNA is as follows: TGTGCCACCAGCAGAGAGGAGGGAGAGACAGGGGGAGAGGGCTATGGCTACACCTTC. Translation gives CATSREEGETGGEGYGYTF.